This T cell receptor beta chain derives from a study of cytomegalovirus exposure and HLA in healthy donors. Study context: Unique TCR beta sequences numbering about 100 million came from about 179 million T cells in an earlier analysis.

The PCR contained 60 Vbeta and 13 Jbeta primers. Some clones are missing from TCRdb's copy, which holds only in-frame ones; the method was immunoSEQ multiplex PCR. The ten most abundant clones cover roughly 3.5% of a sample with 96,000 or so clones. This CDR3 spans 15 amino acids. V was cut by 0 bases and J by 8 bases, with 11 bases left in between. Looked up from germline, CDR1 is SGHTA and CDR2 is FQGTGA. General study points: A later analysis, which compared TCR beta chains of equal frequency, found the HLA-associated ones more clonally expanded.

Details on this clone: The antigen remains unidentified.

The specimen sequenced was PBMCs. This TCR was sampled from a woman aged 25-40 years in good health and CMV-seronegative. The V gene is TRBV7-3, the J gene TRBJ1-6, with a weak D call TRBD1 (6 bases). The CDR3 loop reads CASSLTGRGDSPLHF. The CDR3 coding sequence is TGTGCCAGCAGCTTAACAGGCAGGGGAGATTCACCCCTCCACTTT. The full variable domain, its missing parts supplied by reference TRBV7-3 and TRBJ1-6, is GAGVSQTPSNKVTEKGKYVELRCDPISGHTALYWYRQSLGQGPEFLIYFQGTGAADDSGLPNDRFFAVRPEGSVSTLKIQRTERGDSAVYLCASSLTGRGDSPLHFGNGTRLTVT.